A selection of T cell receptor beta chains follows, all from one sample in a study of blood T cell repertoires in COVID-19. Measured with immunoSEQ multiplex PCR; TCRdb has only the in-frame clones, and not every one. Counted here are roughly 200,000 clones, approximately 83% occurring once; the ten biggest clones make up approximately 9.9%. Sequences were obtained from peripheral blood. These receptors were taken from a human donor with active or convalescent COVID-19. The donor label of this sample is uncertain. The CDR3 runs from the conserved cysteine through the conserved F or W. Each record gives: V gene, D gene, J gene, clone size, CDR3 DNA, CDR3 protein. A D gene is named only where the DNA matches it firmly. Expanded clones are given a class, and other clones once, few, many or no size at all.

v_gene: TRBV3-1/TRBV3-2; d_gene: TRBD1; j_gene: TRBJ1-5; abundance: -; CDR3nt: TGTGCCAGCAGCCCCGGGACAGGGGGCCCTCTGGTGAAGCCCCAGCATTTT; CDR3aa: CASSPGTGGPLVKPQHF
v_gene: TRBV16; d_gene: TRBD1; j_gene: TRBJ2-6; abundance: -; CDR3nt: TGTGCCAGCAGCCAATATCAGGGGGCTGGGGCCAACGTCCTGACTTTC; CDR3aa: CASSQYQGAGANVLTF
v_gene: TRBV5-5; d_gene: TRBD2; j_gene: TRBJ2-7; abundance: -; CDR3nt: TGTGCCAGCAGCTTGCGGGAGGGCTACGAGCAGTACTTC; CDR3aa: CASSLREGYEQYF
v_gene: TRBV7-3; d_gene: TRBD1; j_gene: TRBJ1-1; abundance: few; CDR3nt: TGTGCCAGCAGCCCCGGGACAGGGGGCACTGAAGCTTTCTTT; CDR3aa: CASSPGTGGTEAFF
v_gene: TRBV18; d_gene: -; j_gene: TRBJ1-2; abundance: -; CDR3nt: TGTGCCAGCTCACCAGGGCAGAAGAACTATGGCTACACCTTC; CDR3aa: CASSPGQKNYGYTF
v_gene: TRBV28; d_gene: -; j_gene: TRBJ2-2; abundance: -; CDR3nt: TGTGCCAGCGTTTCCCCCTCCAGGGGAAGCGCCGGGGAGCTGTTTTTT; CDR3aa: CASVSPSRGSAGELFF
v_gene: TRBV6-5; d_gene: -; j_gene: TRBJ1-6; abundance: -; CDR3nt: TGTGCCAGCAGGACTGAAAGCTCCTATAATTCACCCCTCCACTTT; CDR3aa: CASRTESSYNSPLHF
v_gene: TRBV5-6; d_gene: TRBD2; j_gene: TRBJ2-7; abundance: -; CDR3nt: TGTGCCAGCAGCTTAGCTAGCGGCTCCTACGAGCAGTACTTC; CDR3aa: CASSLASGSYEQYF
v_gene: TRBV3-1/TRBV3-2; d_gene: -; j_gene: TRBJ2-5; abundance: once; CDR3nt: TGTGCCAGCAGCCCGCCCACCTCGAGTCTCCGAGAGACCCAGTACTTC; CDR3aa: CASSPPTSSLRETQYF
v_gene: TRBV6-5; d_gene: TRBD1; j_gene: TRBJ1-3; abundance: -; CDR3nt: TGTGCCAGCAGTATAACAGGGGTATGGGCAAACACCATATATTTT; CDR3aa: CASSITGVWANTIYF